This T cell receptor beta chain came from a study of cytomegalovirus exposure and HLA in healthy donors. PCR was performed using 60 Vbeta and 13 Jbeta primers. Some clones are missing from TCRdb's copy, which holds only in-frame ones; the method was immunoSEQ multiplex PCR. This table has roughly 52,000 clones, around three quarters appearing once. Germline CDR1 LGHNA, CDR2 YSLEER. The length of the CDR3 is 16 residues. V lost 4 bases to trimming and J lost 4 bases; unmatched junction nucleotides: 6. The TCR was taken from a female donor in good health and CMV-seronegative. The genes are TRBV4-3 and TRBJ2-1; 11 bases align to TRBD2. The source material was PBMCs. The CDR3 region is CASSRVSGGAYNEQFF. The CDR3 DNA reads TGCGCCAGCAGCCGAGTTAGCGGGGGGGCTTACAATGAGCAGTTCTTC.